This T cell receptor (beta chain) was obtained from a study of T cell repertoires in cytomegalovirus infection. Broader study findings: HLA-C-restricted TCR beta clonotypes specific for CMV led the ex vivo response. Cumulative frequency of public TCR beta families picked out carriers of CMV plus the relevant HLA.

Ten or more counts support this clonotype. Its antigen is currently unknown. TCRdb re-derived calls from the reads in MiXCR, one entry per CDR3 protein. The sample has about 89,000 distinct CDR3 sequences, around 32% seen once. The CDR3 consists of 15 residues. The ends lost 5 bases at V and 6 bases at J; junction bases unmatched: 9. Looked up from germline, CDR1 is SGHVS and CDR2 is FQNEAQ. Sequencing used CD8+ T cells from cultured PBMCs, obtained from culture after CMV antigen stimulation. The source is a human donor in good health (CMV status not recorded). Some clones in this sample may be carry-over from other donors' samples. The rearrangement links TRBV7-8 to TRBJ2-3; 9 nucleotides line up with TRBD2. CDR3 DNA sequence: TGTGCCAGCAGCCCGAGAGCGGGGGGTTGGGATACGCAGTATTTT. This encodes CASSPRAGGWDTQYF. The full variable domain, with the rest looked up from reference TRBV7-8 and TRBJ2-3, is GAGVSQSPRYKVAKRGQDVALRCDPISGHVSLFWYQQALGQGPEFLTYFQNEAQLDKSGLPSDRFFAERPEGSVSTLKIQRTQQEDSAVYLCASSPRAGGWDTQYFGPGTRLTVL.